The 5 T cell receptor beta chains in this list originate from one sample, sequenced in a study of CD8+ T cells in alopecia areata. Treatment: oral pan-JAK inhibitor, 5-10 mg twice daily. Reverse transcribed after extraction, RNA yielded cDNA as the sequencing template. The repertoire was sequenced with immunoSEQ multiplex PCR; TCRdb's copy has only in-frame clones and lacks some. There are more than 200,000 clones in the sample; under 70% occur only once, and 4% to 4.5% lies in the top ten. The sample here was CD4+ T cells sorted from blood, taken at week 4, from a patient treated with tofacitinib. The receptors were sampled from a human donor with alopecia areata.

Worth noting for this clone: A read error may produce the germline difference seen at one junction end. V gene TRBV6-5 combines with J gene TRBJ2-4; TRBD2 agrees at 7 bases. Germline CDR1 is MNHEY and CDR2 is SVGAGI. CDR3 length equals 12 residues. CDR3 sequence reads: CAARDYKNIQYF. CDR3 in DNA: TGCGCAGCGCGGGACTACAAAAACATTCAGTACTTC.

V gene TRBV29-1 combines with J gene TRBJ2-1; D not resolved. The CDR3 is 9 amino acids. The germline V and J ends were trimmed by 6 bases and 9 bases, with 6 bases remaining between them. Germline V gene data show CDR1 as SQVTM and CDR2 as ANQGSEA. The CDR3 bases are TGCAGCGTCGAAATTGAGCAGTTCTTC. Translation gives CSVEIEQFF.

The CDR3 nucleotides read TGTGCCAGCAAAGTCGCTAGCGGCACCTACGAGCAGTACTTC. It is translated as CASKVASGTYEQYF. The chain links TRBV7-2 to TRBJ2-7, with 7 bases lining up with TRBD2. The CDR3 spans 14 residues. Germline CDR1 SGHTA, CDR2 FQGNSA. The V segment lost 7 bases and the J segment 2 bases; nucleotides outside the gene matches: 8.

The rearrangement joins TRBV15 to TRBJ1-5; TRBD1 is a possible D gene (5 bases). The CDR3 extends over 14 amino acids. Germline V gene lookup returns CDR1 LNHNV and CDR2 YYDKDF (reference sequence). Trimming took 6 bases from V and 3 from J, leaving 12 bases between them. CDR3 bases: TGTGCCACCAGTCAAGCAGGGAACAATCAGCCCCAGCATTTT. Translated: CATSQAGNNQPQHF.

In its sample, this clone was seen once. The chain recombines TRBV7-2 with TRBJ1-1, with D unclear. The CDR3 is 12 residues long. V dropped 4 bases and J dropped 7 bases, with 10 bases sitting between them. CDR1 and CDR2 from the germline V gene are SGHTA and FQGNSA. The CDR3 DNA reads TGTGCCAGCAGCTCAGGACCAGGTGAAGCTTTCTTT. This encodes CASSSGPGEAFF.